One sample yielded the 8 T cell receptor beta chains listed below, sequenced in a study of response to subunit inactivated influenza vaccine. In TCRdb, the RT-PCR reads were re-called with MiXCR into one record per CDR3 protein. The table lists around 180,000 distinct CDR3 sequences, about 10% of them singletons, with approximately 11% in the top ten. The sequences come from non-naive T cells sorted from PBMCs, collected on the day of vaccination. The source is a man in his fifties or sixties who received an inactivated influenza vaccine.

This clonotype came up many times. The rearrangement links TRBV29-1 to TRBJ1-1, with TRBD1 matching over 11 bases. The germline gives CDR1 SQVTM, CDR2 ANQGSEA. The CDR3 has 16 residues. After removal of 0 bases from V and 13 bases from J, the junction contained 16 bases not matched to a gene. The CDR3 reads CSVEDTRGQGGSLLFF. In nucleotides, the CDR3 is TGCAGCGTTGAAGATACGAGGGGACAGGGGGGATCCCTCCTTTTCTTT.

This clonotype has a handful of counts. The chain links TRBV7-2 to TRBJ2-1, with D possibly TRBD2 on 5 matching bases. V was cut by 1 base and J by 1 base, with 11 bases left in between. The CDR3 loop spans 16 amino acids. Germline assignment: CDR1 SGHTA and CDR2 FQGNSA. Here the CDR3 DNA reads TGTGCCAGCAGCTTAGGCGTAGGAGGATCCTACAATGAGCAGTTCTTC. Residues: CASSLGVGGSYNEQFF.

The table lists this clonotype with a few counts. For the CDR3, the DNA is TGCGCCAGCAGCAGAGAACAGCGTTCACCCCTCCACTTT. Amino acid sequence: CASSREQRSPLHF. J is TRBJ1-6 and V is TRBV5-1; D is undetermined. V shed 4 bases and J shed 9 bases, with 11 bases lying between them. Germline loops: CDR1 SGHRS, CDR2 YFSETQ. The CDR3 is made up of 13 amino acids.

The sample holds many counts of this clonotype. This chain connects TRBV29-1 to TRBJ2-5, with 8 positions matching TRBD1. The CDR3 has 14 amino acids. The J segment lost 5 bases and the V segment lost 8 bases, leaving 13 bases of the junction unmatched. The germline gives CDR1 SQVTM, CDR2 ANQGSEA. For the CDR3, the DNA is TGCAGCACCGGGACAGGAGGAATGAGGGAGACCCAGTACTTC. Protein sequence: CSTGTGGMRETQYF.

This clonotype was detected a few times. This sequence joins TRBV12-3 or TRBV12-4 and TRBJ1-2, with D maybe TRBD1 (6 bases). V lost 4 bases to trimming and J lost 2 bases, with 14 bases between them. This CDR3 is built from 15 residues. The CDR3 is CASSWSGRGNYGYTF. The CDR3 region has the DNA TGTGCCAGCAGTTGGTCAGGCAGGGGCAACTATGGCTACACCTTC.

This clonotype was seen repeatedly, ten times or more. This chain uses TRBV15 with TRBJ1-4, with a weak D call TRBD1 (5 bases). The germline CDR1 and CDR2 sequences are LNHNV and YYDKDF (reference sequence). The CDR3 runs 14 residues. Trimming left V 2 bases short and J 5 bases short, with 9 bases between. As DNA, the CDR3 is TGTGCCACCAGCAGATCGGGGCAGAATGAAAAACTGTTTTTT. Translating it yields CATSRSGQNEKLFF.

This clonotype showed up many times. The genes are TRBV6-2 or TRBV6-3 and TRBJ1-1, with no clear D. With 3 bases removed from V and 0 bases from J, the gap between germline ends came to 5 bases. CDR3 length equals 13 residues. Germline lookup yields CDR1 MNHEY and CDR2 SVGEGT. The CDR3 nucleotides read TGTGCCAGCAGTTATGGCATGAACACTGAAGCTTTCTTT. Protein product: CASSYGMNTEAFF.

This clonotype was detected a few times. This chain joins TRBV28 and TRBJ1-2, with D uncertain. The CDR3 runs to 15 residues. The V end was cut by 2 bases, the J end by 4 bases, with 14 bases between. Germline V gene sequence: CDR1 MDHEN, CDR2 SYDVKM. In DNA, the CDR3 is TGTGCCAGCAGTTTAACGGGTCGCACCTCCTATGGCTACACCTTC. Its translation: CASSLTGRTSYGYTF.